Sequencing of this T cell receptor beta chain was carried out in a study of blood T cell repertoires in COVID-19. The overall study: Material from acute and convalescent COVID-19 was sourced from the United States, Italy and Spain.

CDR3 size: 15 residues. V gave up 5 bases and J gave up 4 bases; unmatched junction bases: 8. Germline V gives CDR1 SGHNT, CDR2 YENEEA. Assay used: immunoSEQ multiplex PCR; TCRdb lists only in-frame clones, some missing. The sample includes 200,000 to 250,000 clones, 75% to 95% of them seen just once. This clonotype was sampled from a woman in her late teens or twenties who had recovered from COVID-19. The genes are TRBV11-3 and TRBJ2-5; TRBD1 matches 9 bases. The sample comprised PBMCs or T cells enriched from blood (not recorded which). CDR3 loop: CASSGRQGDRETQYF. The CDR3 DNA is TGTGCCAGCAGCGGTAGACAGGGGGATCGAGAGACCCAGTACTTC.